Below, 8 T cell receptor beta chains from the same sample are listed, as sequenced in a study of T-cell reconstitution after alpha-beta-depleted transplantation in children (dated by TCRdb to about 2016). The sample's treatment or condition, from its label and the paper: allogeneic hematopoietic cell transplantation with graft depleted of TCRalphabeta T cells and CD19 B cells. Libraries were prepared through PCR. TCRdb shows the sequencer as Illumina HiSeq 2500. TCR library preparation used molecular barcoding, with unique molecular identifiers applied to normalize quantification of the TCRbeta repertoire. In-frame beta chains were kept once TCRdb had trimmed the public reads at Q25 with fastp and called clones with MiXCR. Each record represents a unique CDR3 protein, reported with the most common genes and DNA among its rows. This sample is represented by 90,000 to 150,000 distinct CDR3 sequences; 23% of them were singletons. The ten largest clones add up to about 10% of the sample.

The source was PBMCs, mostly from graft donor cells, collected 180 days after TCRalphabeta/CD19-depleted stem cell transplant. Receptors were obtained from a male patient aged 2 to 9 who had a stem cell transplant for chronic granulomatous disease, so the T cells may come from the graft donor.

V usage is TRBV12-3 or TRBV12-4 and J usage is TRBJ2-3, with 8 bases fitting TRBD2. The length of the CDR3 is 17 residues. V shed 3 bases and J 5 bases; nucleotides not matched to a gene: 13. The CDR3 protein is CASSFRVSGLAGDTQYF. The CDR3 nucleotides are TGTGCCAGCAGTTTTAGGGTCTCGGGGCTAGCGGGAGATACGCAGTATTTT.

This chain links TRBV20-1 with TRBJ2-1, with 12 bases fitting TRBD2. The CDR3 consists of 16 residues. Losses at the gene ends were 0 bases for V and 9 bases for J; bases not matched to a gene: 9. Germline CDR1 and CDR2: DFQATT and SNEGSKA (reference sequence). The CDR3 nucleotides are TGCAGTGCTAGAGATCAAAGACTAGCGGGAGTAAGTGAGCAGTTCTTC. This gives the protein CSARDQRLAGVSEQFF.

In DNA form, the CDR3 reads TGTGCCACCAGCCCGGCGGGGGTTAACACCGGGGAGCTGTTTTTT. Translated, it gives CATSPAGVNTGELFF. V gene TRBV15 combines with J gene TRBJ2-2, with TRBD2 matching 7 bases. CDR1 is LNHNV and CDR2 is YYDKDF in the germline V gene (reference sequence). This CDR3 comprises 15 residues. V gave up 5 bases and J gave up 2 bases; unmatched junction bases: 5.

This clonotype was detected only a few times. This rearrangement joins TRBV6-6 to TRBJ2-7; D is uncertain. V gave up 6 bases and J gave up 3 bases, with 12 bases separating them. The CDR3 totals 13 residues. CDR1 is MNHNY, CDR2 SVGAGI, per germline (reference sequence). In DNA form, the CDR3 reads TGTGCCAGCAGAGAGACCAGAGACTACGAGCAGTACTTC. Translating gives CASRETRDYEQYF.

The chain carries TRBV7-8 and TRBJ1-1, with no clear D. The V gene lost 1 base and the J gene lost 0 bases, with 9 bases spanning the gap. In germline, CDR1 is SGHVS, CDR2 FQNEAQ. CDR3 length equals 15 residues. In DNA form, the CDR3 reads TGTGCCAGCAGCTTAGGCCCTCCGCTGAACACTGAAGCTTTCTTT. It yields the protein CASSLGPPLNTEAFF.

DNA for the CDR3: TGTGCCAGCAGCTTACCCCGGGGGGGTGAGCAGTTCTTC. Amino acid sequence: CASSLPRGGEQFF. The chain is built from TRBV7-6 and TRBJ2-1, with 8 positions matching TRBD2. With V trimmed by 2 bases and J by 9 bases, 3 bases remained unmatched. From germline, CDR1 is SGHVS and CDR2 FNYEAQ. The CDR3 consists of 13 residues. The full variable domain, with the rest looked up from reference TRBV7-6 and TRBJ2-1, is GAGVSQSPRYKVTKRGQDVALRCDPISGHVSLYWYRQALGQGPEFLTYFNYEAQQDKSGLPNDRFSAERPEGSISTLTIQRTEQRDSAMYRCASSLPRGGEQFFGPGTRLTVL.

The chain links TRBV12-3 or TRBV12-4 to TRBJ2-1; D might be TRBD1 (5 bases). The V and J ends lost 6 bases and 10 bases respectively, with 10 bases between them. The CDR3 extends over 11 amino acids. In DNA form, the CDR3 reads TGTGCCAGCAGGAAACAGGAAGAGCAGTTCTTC. Translating it yields CASRKQEEQFF.

This clonotype came up a few times. J is TRBJ2-1 and V is TRBV5-5, with D perhaps assigned TRBD1 or TRBD2 (5 bases each). Trimming stripped 4 bases from V and 7 bases from J, with 12 bases between. There are 13 residues in the CDR3. CDR1 and CDR2 (germline): SGHKS, YYEKEE (reference sequence). CDR3 bases: TGTGCCAGCAGCATATGGGACCTAAATGAGCAGTTCTTC. Amino acids: CASSIWDLNEQFF.